This T cell receptor beta chain comes out of a study of early T cells in non-severe SARS-CoV-2 infection. Study context: Sequenced bulk RNA came from whole blood that was unsorted, and chains were unpaired. Regarding the study as a whole: Matching results from VDJdb favored anti-spike CD8 responses, leaving private and CD4 specificities undetected.

This clonotype was detected a few times. Its antigen remains unidentified. Unique molecular identifiers were attached to individual cDNA molecules. TCRdb re-analysed the 5' RACE reads in MiXCR, keeping a single row per CDR3 protein. This sample has nearly 60,000 distinct CDR3 sequences, with roughly 13% found just once. This receptor was taken from an adult who was a healthcare worker with PCR-confirmed SARS-CoV-2 infection or an uninfected control (not recorded which). Sequenced input: whole blood.

In DNA form, the CDR3 reads TGTGCCAGCAGTGAGGCCGGGACAGAGGACGGCGGGGAGCTGTTTTTT. Its translation is CASSEAGTEDGGELFF. The chain combines TRBV28 with TRBJ2-2; 7 bases line up with TRBD1. CDR1 MDHEN and CDR2 SYDVKM come from the germline V gene. This CDR3 spans 16 amino acids. V was clipped by 5 bases and J by 7 bases; unmatched bases: 13.